Listed here are 19 T cell receptor beta chains from one sample, sequenced in a study of CD8 T cells in ankylosing spondylitis. Study-level points and caveats: Made up of under 10 highly homologous variants, a TCR beta motif appeared characteristic of ankylosing spondylitis blood.

Each CDR3 protein gets one entry after TCRdb re-called the 5' RACE reads with MiXCR. The sample includes 700,000 to 1,000,000 distinct CDR3 sequences, approximately 10% seen only once; the top ten take more than 0.5%. These TCRs are of unknown antigen specificity. The sample consisted of blood, either unsorted or a sorted T cell fraction (not recorded which). These receptors were taken from a male donor with ankylosing spondylitis.

The genes are TRBV20-1 and TRBJ1-2; 9 bases fit TRBD1. The CDR3 has 14 amino acids. CDR1 DFQATT and CDR2 SNEGSKA come from the germline V gene (reference sequence). The ends lost 1 base at V and 2 bases at J; junction bases unmatched: 2. The CDR3 sequence is CSARVGQGNYGYTF. CDR3 sequence (DNA): TGCAGTGCTAGAGTGGGACAGGGAAACTATGGCTACACCTTC.

The V gene is TRBV20-1, the J gene TRBJ2-1; a weak D match, TRBD2 (6 bases). Germline CDR1 DFQATT, CDR2 SNEGSKA (reference sequence). V was cut by 6 bases and J by 3 bases, with 21 bases left in between. The CDR3 length is 16 residues. In DNA form, the CDR3 reads TGCAGTGCCCACAACCGGGACTCATCCTTCTACAATGAGCAGTTCTTC. This sequence encodes CSAHNRDSSFYNEQFF.

This clonotype was observed a handful of times. The chain employs TRBV12-3 or TRBV12-4 and TRBJ2-5; TRBD1 agrees at 10 bases. J was trimmed by 4 bases and V by 1 base; bases with no gene match: 0. The CDR3 is 14 amino acids. Written as DNA, the CDR3 is TGTGCCAGCAGTTTAGGACAGGGGGCAGAGACCCAGTACTTC. Its translation: CASSLGQGAETQYF.

The chain joins TRBV5-6 to TRBJ2-3, with 7 bases that match TRBD2. CDR1 is SGHDT and CDR2 is YYEEEE in the germline V gene. CDR3 length: 16 residues. Losses at the gene ends were 4 bases for V and 3 bases for J; bases not matched to a gene: 11. CDR3: CASSTASLASTDTQYF. CDR3 in DNA: TGTGCCAGCAGCACTGCCTCACTAGCGTCGACAGATACGCAGTATTTT.

This clonotype has more than one count but fewer than ten. The chain employs TRBV6-6 and TRBJ2-7; D call uncertain. Germline-derived CDR1 and CDR2 are MNHNY and SVGAGI (reference sequence). This CDR3 region has 13 residues. Trimming took off 3 bases at V and 2 bases at J, with 8 bases between the two ends. Here the CDR3 DNA reads TGTGCCAGCAGTTATGTAGTAGCCTACGAGCAGTACTTC. Its protein is CASSYVVAYEQYF.

This clonotype was observed a few times. The CDR3 sequence is CASSEGMNTEAFF. The CDR3 DNA sequence: TGCGCCAGCAGCGAGGGGATGAACACTGAAGCTTTCTTT. V and J are TRBV5-1 and TRBJ1-1, with a possible D match to TRBD1 (5 bases). V was trimmed by 4 bases and J by 0 bases, leaving 7 bases between them. The CDR3 runs 13 residues. The germline V gene encodes CDR1 SGHRS and CDR2 YFSETQ. Full variable domain (outside the CDR3, taken from reference TRBV5-1 and TRBJ1-1): KAGVTQTPRYLIKTRGQQVTLSCSPISGHRSVSWYQQTPGQGLQFLFEYFSETQRNKGNFPGRFSGRQFSNSRSEMNVSTLELGDSALYLCASSEGMNTEAFFGQGTRLTVV.

This clonotype has just a few counts. The rearrangement links TRBV20-1 to TRBJ2-1, with TRBD2 matching over 7 bases. Germline assignment: CDR1 DFQATT and CDR2 SNEGSKA (reference sequence). Trimming at V came to 5 bases and at J to 7 bases, leaving 17 bases not matched to a gene. The CDR3 runs 16 residues. DNA for the CDR3: TGCAGTGCTGAAGATCCGGCGGGAGTAGGTGATAATGAGCAGTTCTTC. Residues: CSAEDPAGVGDNEQFF.

This clonotype was observed many times. The V call is TRBV12-3 or TRBV12-4, the J call TRBJ1-4, with D perhaps matching TRBD1 (5 bases). The CDR3 totals 16 residues. Trimming shortened V by 6 bases and J by 7 bases, and 21 bases separated the two germline ends. The CDR3 region is CASSPPGTSRVEKLFF. The CDR3 nucleotides are TGTGCCAGCAGCCCCCCCGGGACTTCGAGGGTTGAAAAACTGTTTTTT.

The chain uses TRBV12-3 or TRBV12-4 and TRBJ1-1, with D tentatively TRBD1 (5 bases). V was pared by 7 bases and J by 4 bases, with 13 bases between. The CDR3 contains 13 residues. The CDR3 here is CASTAAGGTEAFF. The DNA of the CDR3 is TGTGCCAGCACCGCGGCGGGGGGCACTGAAGCTTTCTTT.

The J gene is TRBJ1-2, the V gene TRBV5-6, with 9 positions matching TRBD1. V was pared by 3 bases and J by 4 bases, with 7 bases of the junction left unmatched. From germline, CDR1 is SGHDT and CDR2 YYEEEE. This CDR3 spans 15 amino acids. This CDR3 is CASSWDRVLGYGYTF. Here the CDR3 DNA reads TGTGCCAGCAGCTGGGACAGGGTTCTGGGCTATGGCTACACCTTC.

This clonotype was seen only a few times. The chain combines TRBV20-1 with TRBJ1-5, with 8 positions matching TRBD1. Trimming at V came to 7 bases and at J to 7 bases, leaving 9 bases not matched to a gene. In germline, CDR1 is DFQATT, CDR2 SNEGSKA (reference sequence). The CDR3 runs to 13 residues. DNA of the CDR3: TGCAGTGTTCGGACAGGGCGAGGGCAGCCCCAGCATTTT. It yields the protein CSVRTGRGQPQHF.

This sequence joins TRBV28 and TRBJ2-2, with D perhaps matching TRBD1 or TRBD2 (5 bases each). The CDR3 extends over 16 amino acids. Germline CDR1 MDHEN, CDR2 SYDVKM. The germline V and J ends were trimmed by 3 bases and 4 bases, with 15 bases remaining between them. In DNA form, the CDR3 reads TGTGCCAGCAGTTTTCCTTCCTGGGACCTCACCGGGGAGCTGTTTTTT. Translation: CASSFPSWDLTGELFF.

The CDR3 sequence: CASSAGGSNNEQFF. The CDR3 DNA sequence: TGTGCCAGCAGCGCAGGCGGGTCAAACAATGAGCAGTTCTTC. This sequence joins TRBV9 and TRBJ2-1, with D possibly being TRBD2 (5 bases). Trimming took off 3 bases at V and 5 bases at J, with 12 bases between the two ends. This CDR3 spans 14 amino acids. From germline, CDR1 is SGDLS and CDR2 YYNGEE.

This clonotype turned up a few times. The genes are TRBV9 and TRBJ2-7; 10 bases agree with TRBD2. The CDR3 runs to 16 residues. The germline CDR1 and CDR2 sequences are SGDLS and YYNGEE. J lost 2 bases, V lost 0 bases, and 5 bases had no gene match. The CDR3 sequence: CASSVATSGAPYEQYF. The CDR3 DNA sequence: TGTGCCAGCAGCGTAGCAACTAGCGGGGCCCCCTACGAGCAGTACTTC.

This clonotype was recorded at least ten times. DNA for the CDR3: TGCAGCGTGGCTTCCAGGGCCCCTGGGGCCAACGTCCTGACTTTC. Amino acids: CSVASRAPGANVLTF. The V gene is TRBV29-1, the J gene TRBJ2-6; TRBD1 might be the D (5 bases). Looked up from germline, CDR1 is SQVTM and CDR2 is ANQGSEA. V was clipped by 6 bases and J by 2 bases, with 14 bases between them. The CDR3 is 15 residues long.

This clonotype was detected only a few times. This chain links TRBV7-2 with TRBJ2-2, with unresolved D. This CDR3 spans 16 amino acids. Trimming removed 5 bases at V and 7 bases at J, with 20 bases between. Germline V CDR1 and CDR2: SGHTA, FQGNSA. Here the CDR3 DNA reads TGTGCCAGCAGCCGGACCCCAGACAAGGCCCTCGGGGAGCTGTTTTTT. It is translated as CASSRTPDKALGELFF.

The genes are TRBV5-6 and TRBJ2-5; TRBD2 aligns across 12 bases. V shed 4 bases, J shed 4 bases, and the junction held 2 bases outside the gene matches. The CDR3 contains 14 residues. Germline loops: CDR1 SGHDT, CDR2 YYEEEE. The CDR3: CASSRTSGAETQYF. For the CDR3, the DNA is TGTGCCAGCAGCAGGACTAGCGGGGCAGAGACCCAGTACTTC.

In its sample, this clonotype was seen a few times. The V and J genes are TRBV7-2 and TRBJ1-2; TRBD1 might be the D (6 bases). Germline CDR1 and CDR2: SGHTA and FQGNSA. The CDR3 extends over 11 amino acids. Deletions cut 5 bases from V and 10 bases from J, with 11 bases between. CDR3 loop: CASSTRTDYTF. The CDR3 DNA sequence: TGTGCCAGCAGCACCCGGACAGACTACACCTTC.

This clonotype appeared many times. The V call is TRBV28, the J call TRBJ2-5; D ambiguous. V lost 2 bases, J lost 2 bases, and 6 bases lay in between. Germline CDR1 is MDHEN and CDR2 is SYDVKM. The length of the CDR3 is 13 residues. In nucleotides, the CDR3 is TGTGCCAGCAGTTTAAGACTGCAAGAGACCCAGTACTTC. It codes for CASSLRLQETQYF.